The 28 T cell receptor beta chains reported below all come from one sample, sequenced in a study of vaccination and CD4 T cells after COVID-19. Cultured CD4+ T cells had their DNA profiled by the Oncomine TCR Beta short-read assay. TCRdb used MiXCR to reprocess the PCR reads, holding one entry per CDR3 protein. The table records approximately 11,000 distinct CDR3 sequences, 64% of them present only once. For these receptors, no antigen is known. Sample treatment: roughly ten-day PBMC culture with coronavirus spike peptide pools or control peptides (ViraFEST assay). Sequencing used CD4+ T cells from blood, cultured in vitro. The source is a human donor who had recovered from COVID-19.

This chain links TRBV7-9 with TRBJ2-7, with TRBD1 identical over 7 bases. The CDR3 has 12 amino acids. Looked up from germline, CDR1 is SEHNR and CDR2 is FQNEAQ (reference sequence). J was trimmed by 8 bases and V by 1 base; bases with no gene match: 2. The DNA of the CDR3 is TGTGCCAGCAGCTTAGAACAGGGGAAGCAGTACTTC. As protein: CASSLEQGKQYF.

J is TRBJ2-3 and V is TRBV27, with no clear D. The germline V and J ends were trimmed by 5 bases and 3 bases, with 12 bases remaining between them. Per the germline V gene, CDR1 is MNHEY and CDR2 is SMNVEV (reference sequence). The CDR3 is 14 amino acids. The CDR3 here is CASSPRPRTDTQYF. Here the CDR3 DNA reads TGTGCCAGCAGTCCTCGACCCAGGACAGATACGCAGTATTTT.

The chain couples TRBV5-4 to TRBJ1-6; 7 bases fit TRBD1. This CDR3 is 15 amino acids long. V was clipped by 4 bases and J by 6 bases; unmatched bases: 7. Germline V gene sequence: CDR1 SGHNT, CDR2 YYREEE (reference sequence). The CDR3 sequence is CASSQDRVGNSPLHF. The CDR3 nucleotides read TGTGCCAGCAGCCAAGACAGGGTCGGTAATTCACCCCTCCACTTT.

This clonotype is categorized as large. The chain joins TRBV6-5 to TRBJ1-1, with D possibly matching TRBD1 (5 bases). V lost 4 bases, J lost 12 bases, and 12 bases lay in between. The CDR3 is 11 amino acids. Germline V CDR1 and CDR2: MNHEY, SVGAGI. The CDR3 nucleotides are TGTGCCAGCAGTTGGGGGTCCGTTCCTTTCTTT. This encodes CASSWGSVPFF.

V and J are TRBV3-1 and TRBJ1-2; D not resolved. Germline CDR1 and CDR2: LGHDT and YNNKEL (reference sequence). V gave up 0 bases and J gave up 2 bases, with 7 bases separating them. This CDR3 region has 14 residues. DNA for the CDR3: TGTGCCAGCAGCCAAGATCTCCAGAACTATGGCTACACCTTC. Translated, it gives CASSQDLQNYGYTF. The variable domain in full, completed from reference TRBV3-1 and TRBJ1-2, reads DTAVSQTPKYLVTQMGNDKSIKCEQNLGHDTMYWYKQDSKKFLKIMFSYNNKELIINETVPNRFSPKSPDKAHLNLHINSLELGDSAVYFCASSQDLQNYGYTFGSGTRLTVV.

This clonotype was seen only a few times. CDR3 nucleotide sequence: TGTGCCAGCAGTCTGACAGGGTCGGGCAATCAGCCCCAGCATTTT. Protein: CASSLTGSGNQPQHF. The genes are TRBV6-2 or TRBV6-3 and TRBJ1-5, with TRBD1 identical over 7 bases. Per the germline V gene, CDR1 is MNHEY and CDR2 is SVGEGT. Germline trimming cut 5 bases from V and 2 bases from J; bases unmatched to any gene: 6. This CDR3 contains 15 residues.

The J gene is TRBJ1-1, the V gene TRBV4-2; the D is unclear. The germline V and J ends were trimmed by 0 bases and 4 bases, with 9 bases remaining between them. The CDR3 is 14 amino acids. The germline gives CDR1 LGHNA, CDR2 YNFKEQ. The CDR3 DNA reads as TGTGCCAGCAGCCAAGATTTTGGAGTCACTGAAGCTTTCTTT. This sequence encodes CASSQDFGVTEAFF.

This clonotype was picked up a small number of times. The chain couples TRBV20-1 to TRBJ2-3; 12 bases align to TRBD2. The junction had 6 bases not matched to a gene; V was cut back by 0 bases and J by 2 bases. The CDR3 length is 17 residues. The germline CDR1 and CDR2 sequences are DFQATT and SNEGSKA (reference sequence). CDR3 nucleotides: TGCAGTGCTAGAGACCCGCTAGCGGGGGGGTACACAGATACGCAGTATTTT. This encodes CSARDPLAGGYTDTQYF.

The chain uses TRBV7-2 and TRBJ1-2; D may be TRBD1 (5 bases). The CDR3 sequence is 15 residues long. Germline loops: CDR1 SGHTA, CDR2 FQGNSA. V was cut by 4 bases and J by 3 bases, with 15 bases left in between. The CDR3 is CASSYSGGSHYGYTF. The CDR3 DNA reads TGTGCCAGCAGCTACTCGGGGGGGTCCCACTATGGCTACACCTTC.

The chain combines TRBV2 with TRBJ1-5, with no clear D. Trimming pared 3 bases from V and 3 bases from J, leaving 12 bases between. Germline CDR1 and CDR2: SNHLY and FYNNEI. This CDR3 contains 15 residues. Written as DNA, the CDR3 is TGTGCCAGCAGTGATAGGCGGATTAACAATCAGCCCCAGCATTTT. Protein: CASSDRRINNQPQHF.

This clonotype was seen only once. The rearrangement joins TRBV7-2 to TRBJ2-3; 7 bases are a match to TRBD1. CDR1 is SGHTA and CDR2 is FQGNSA in the germline V gene. CDR3 length: 11 residues. Trimming at V came to 10 bases and at J to 8 bases, leaving 6 bases not matched to a gene. The CDR3 protein is CATQQGSTQYF. The CDR3 nucleotides are TGTGCCACACAACAGGGGAGTACGCAGTATTTT.

This clonotype was seen only a few times. This sequence joins TRBV20-1 and TRBJ1-5, with 9 bases lining up with TRBD1. Germline V gives CDR1 DFQATT, CDR2 SNEGSKA (reference sequence). The CDR3 has 15 amino acids. V dropped 5 bases and J dropped 3; count of bases not matched to a gene: 8. Written as DNA, the CDR3 is TGCAGTGCTGGACAGGGGACGGCTACCAATCAGCCCCAGCATTTT. As protein: CSAGQGTATNQPQHF.

This sequence joins TRBV21-1 and TRBJ2-7; TRBD1, the table's D call, lacks a check against the DNA. TRBV21-1 is noted as a pseudogene. The CDR3 extends over 17 amino acids. CDR3 residues: CASSKLGPRGAKGEQYF. CDR3 DNA: TGTGCCAGCAGCAAACTGGGGCCCCGAGGGGCGAAGGGCGAGCAGTACTTC.

This chain links TRBV19 with TRBJ1-6; 7 nucleotides agree with TRBD1. CDR3 length: 14 amino acids. Germline V gene lookup returns CDR1 LNHDA and CDR2 SQIVND (reference sequence). After removal of 3 bases from V and 10 bases from J, the junction contained 6 bases not matched to a gene. CDR3 DNA sequence: TGTGCCAGTAGTATGACAGGGAAAGGCTCACCCCTCCACTTT. Amino acids: CASSMTGKGSPLHF.

This clonotype was found once. The chain is built from TRBV7-6 and TRBJ2-3, with D unclear. Per germline, CDR1 SGHVS and CDR2 FNYEAQ. Trimming pared 5 bases from V and 6 bases from J, leaving 15 bases between. The CDR3 covers 14 residues. CDR3 loop: CASSPFLSRDTQYF. The CDR3, as DNA: TGTGCCAGCAGCCCCTTTCTCTCGAGGGATACGCAGTATTTT.

The V gene is TRBV6-1, the J gene TRBJ2-3, with TRBD1 as a possible D gene (5 bases). V dropped 6 bases and J dropped 3 bases, with 16 bases sitting between them. The V gene's germline CDR1 is MNHNS and CDR2 SASEGT. The CDR3 totals 15 residues. CDR3 DNA sequence: TGTGCCAGCAGCCCTTCCAGGGCCGGAACAGATACGCAGTATTTT. Its translation is CASSPSRAGTDTQYF.

The V and J genes are TRBV5-4 and TRBJ1-2, with no clear D. Trimming removed 4 bases from V and 0 bases from J, with 13 bases in between. Germline CDR1 reads SGHNT; CDR2 reads YYREEE (reference sequence). The CDR3 sequence is 15 residues long. CDR3 residues: CASSHMQAANYGYTF. CDR3 DNA sequence: TGTGCCAGCAGCCATATGCAGGCCGCTAACTATGGCTACACCTTC.

The rearrangement links TRBV11-3 to TRBJ2-1; TRBD1 agrees at 7 bases. Trimming cost V 2 bases and J 7 bases; bases outside gene matches: 11. This CDR3 has 16 amino acids. From germline, CDR1 is SGHNT and CDR2 YENEEA. This CDR3 reads CASSLMPATGQNEQFF. The CDR3 DNA sequence: TGTGCCAGCAGCTTAATGCCTGCGACAGGGCAGAATGAGCAGTTCTTC.

The rearrangement links TRBV20-1 to TRBJ2-5; 11 bases fit TRBD2. V was clipped by 5 bases and J by 2 bases; unmatched bases: 4. Germline CDR1 and CDR2: DFQATT and SNEGSKA (reference sequence). The CDR3 contains 14 residues. The CDR3 loop is CSAFGTSGQETQYF. The CDR3 DNA sequence: TGCAGTGCTTTCGGGACTAGCGGACAAGAGACCCAGTACTTC.

CDR3 in amino acids: CSVADREGYGYTF. For the CDR3, the DNA is TGCAGCGTCGCCGACAGGGAGGGATATGGCTACACCTTC. This chain joins TRBV29-1 and TRBJ1-2; 7 bases fit TRBD1. V was pared by 6 bases and J by 5 bases, with 9 bases of the junction left unmatched. The germline V gene has CDR1 SQVTM and CDR2 ANQGSEA. CDR3 length: 13 residues.

The chain employs TRBV19 and TRBJ2-7; 11 positions match TRBD2. Germline V lookup: CDR1 LNHDA, CDR2 SQIVND (reference sequence). The V segment lost 5 bases and the J segment 6 bases; nucleotides outside the gene matches: 3. The CDR3 is made up of 13 amino acids. The DNA for the CDR3 is TGTGCCAGTAGTGTCCTAGCGGGAGGCGAGCAGTACTTC. This codes for CASSVLAGGEQYF. The variable domain in full, with the rest retrieved from reference TRBV19 and TRBJ2-7, is DGGITQSPKYLFRKEGQNVTLSCEQNLNHDAMYWYRQDPGQGLRLIYYSQIVNDFQKGDIAEGYSVSREKKESFPLTVTSAQKNPTAFYLCASSVLAGGEQYFGPGTRLTVT.

J is TRBJ2-5 and V is TRBV7-9; 11 bases are a match to TRBD2. The V and J ends lost 4 bases and 7 bases, in that order; junction bases with no gene match: 8. Per germline, CDR1 SEHNR and CDR2 FQNEAQ (reference sequence). The CDR3 covers 15 residues. The CDR3 here is CASSSYGTSGGTQYF. DNA of the CDR3: TGTGCCAGCAGCTCCTATGGGACTAGCGGCGGGACCCAGTACTTC.

This clonotype was counted only a few times. V usage is TRBV7-2 and J usage is TRBJ2-3; D is unresolved. The CDR3 has 15 residues. V dropped 0 bases and J dropped 2 bases, with 9 bases sitting between them. Germline CDR1 is SGHTA and CDR2 is FQGNSA. CDR3 in DNA: TGTGCCAGCAGCTTAGCCAGCGTTAACACAGATACGCAGTATTTT. Translating gives CASSLASVNTDTQYF.

The genes are TRBV18 and TRBJ2-5; 9 bases match TRBD1. CDR3 length equals 15 residues. The germline CDR1 and CDR2 sequences are KGHSH and LQKENI. Trimming took 0 bases from V and 6 from J; bases not matched to a gene: 5. The chain's CDR3 is CASSPPGQGGQTQYF. For the CDR3, the DNA is TGTGCCAGCTCACCACCGGGACAGGGCGGGCAGACCCAGTACTTC.

The rearrangement joins TRBV6-1 to TRBJ1-2; D is perhaps TRBD1 (5 bases). CDR3 length: 12 residues. Germline CDR1 and CDR2: MNHNS and SASEGT. V lost 5 bases and J 12 bases, leaving 16 bases between the germline ends. The CDR3 protein is CASSPGVQGDTF. The CDR3 DNA follows: TGTGCCAGCAGTCCCGGGGTCCAGGGAGACACCTTC.

The chain uses TRBV20-1 and TRBJ2-5; D is possibly TRBD1 (6 bases). Trimming left V 3 bases short and J 4 bases short, with 12 bases between. The CDR3 runs 13 residues. Germline assignment: CDR1 DFQATT and CDR2 SNEGSKA (reference sequence). The CDR3 DNA reads TGCAGTGCTAGCCTACAGGGCGGAGAGACCCAGTACTTC. This translates into CSASLQGGETQYF.

The chain joins TRBV4-1 to TRBJ1-2; D might be TRBD1 (6 bases). V lost 1 base to trimming and J lost 7 bases, with 16 bases between them. This CDR3 has 15 residues. Germline V gives CDR1 MGHRA, CDR2 YSYEKL. Written as DNA, the CDR3 is TGCGCCAGCAGCCAAGGGGGGCAGGGACCTTTTGGCTACACCTTC. Amino acids: CASSQGGQGPFGYTF.

This clonotype was detected a few times. The V gene is TRBV27, the J gene TRBJ1-2; D not certain. The V gene's germline CDR1 is MNHEY and CDR2 SMNVEV (reference sequence). This CDR3 is built from 13 residues. The V end lost 3 bases, the J end lost 6 bases, and 11 bases lay between the germline ends. The CDR3 DNA is TGTGCCAGCAGTTTTAGGCCAGGCGATGGCTACACCTTC. Translation: CASSFRPGDGYTF.